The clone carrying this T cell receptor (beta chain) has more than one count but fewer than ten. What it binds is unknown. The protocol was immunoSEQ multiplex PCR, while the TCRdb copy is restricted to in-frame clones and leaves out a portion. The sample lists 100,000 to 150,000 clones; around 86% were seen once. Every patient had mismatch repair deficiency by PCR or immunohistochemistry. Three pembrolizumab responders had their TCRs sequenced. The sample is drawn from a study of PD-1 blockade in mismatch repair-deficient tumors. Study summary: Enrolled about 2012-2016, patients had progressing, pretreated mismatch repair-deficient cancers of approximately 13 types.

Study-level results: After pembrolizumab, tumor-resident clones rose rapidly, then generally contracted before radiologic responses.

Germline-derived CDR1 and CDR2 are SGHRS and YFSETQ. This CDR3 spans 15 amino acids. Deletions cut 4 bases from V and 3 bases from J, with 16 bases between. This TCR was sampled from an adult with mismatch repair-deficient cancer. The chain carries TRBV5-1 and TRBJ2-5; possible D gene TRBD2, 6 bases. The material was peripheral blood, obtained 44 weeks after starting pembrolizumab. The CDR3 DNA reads TGCGCCAGCAGCAATGGAGGAGCGGGCGAAGAGACCCAGTACTTC. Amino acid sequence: CASSNGGAGEETQYF.